This paragraph covers one TCR beta chain sequence. Its antigen is not identified. It was with 60 Vbeta and 13 Jbeta primers that the PCR ran. This table comes from immunoSEQ multiplex PCR, and its TCRdb copy is limited to in-frame clones, with some not included. The sample has roughly 96,000 clones; approximately 75% are singletons. These data come from a study of cytomegalovirus exposure and HLA in healthy donors. Notes on the study in general: Association with HLA alleles at 0.05 false discovery rate was found for around 15,000 TCR beta sequences in a later analysis. In terms of immune exposure information, only CMV serostatus was available.

Between the trimmed V and J ends, which lost 6 bases and 2 bases, there was a span of 11 bases. Germline V gene data show CDR1 as MNHEY and CDR2 as SVGAGI. The CDR3 spans 13 residues. The sequenced material came from PBMCs. The V gene is TRBV6-5, the J gene TRBJ2-7, with D possibly TRBD1 on 6 matching bases. The receptor was isolated from a female donor in good health and CMV-seropositive. CDR3 nucleotide sequence: TGTGCCAGCAGCGAGACAGGAACCTACGAGCAGTACTTC. Its translation is CASSETGTYEQYF.